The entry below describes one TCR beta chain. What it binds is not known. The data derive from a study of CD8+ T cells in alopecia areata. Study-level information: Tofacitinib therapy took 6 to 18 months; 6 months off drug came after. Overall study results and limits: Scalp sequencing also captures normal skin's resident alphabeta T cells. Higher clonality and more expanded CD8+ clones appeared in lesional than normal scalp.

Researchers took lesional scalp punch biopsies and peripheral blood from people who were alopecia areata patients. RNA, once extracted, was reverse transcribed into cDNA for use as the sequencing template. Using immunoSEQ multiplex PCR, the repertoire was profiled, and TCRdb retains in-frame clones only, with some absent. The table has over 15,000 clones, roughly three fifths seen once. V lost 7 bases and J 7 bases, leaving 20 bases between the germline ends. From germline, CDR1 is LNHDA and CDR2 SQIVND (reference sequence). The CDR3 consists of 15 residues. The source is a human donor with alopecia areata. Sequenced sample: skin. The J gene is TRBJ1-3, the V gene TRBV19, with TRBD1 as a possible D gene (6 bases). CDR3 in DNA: TGTGCCAGTAACGCCATGGGGGGGCCCTCTAACACCATATATTTT. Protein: CASNAMGGPSNTIYF.